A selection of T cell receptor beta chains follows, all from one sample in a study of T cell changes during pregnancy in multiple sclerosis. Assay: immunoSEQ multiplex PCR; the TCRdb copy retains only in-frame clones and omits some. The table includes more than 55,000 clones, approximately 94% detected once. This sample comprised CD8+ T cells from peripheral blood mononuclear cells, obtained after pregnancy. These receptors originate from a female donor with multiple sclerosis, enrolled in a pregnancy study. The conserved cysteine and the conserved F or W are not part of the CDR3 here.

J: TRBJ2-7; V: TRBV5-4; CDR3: ATSEGISGEQY
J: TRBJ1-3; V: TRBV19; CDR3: ASNPDSLNAGNTIY
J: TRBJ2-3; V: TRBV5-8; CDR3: ASSLGRGLADTQY
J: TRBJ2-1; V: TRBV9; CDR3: ASSVVAGSTDEQF
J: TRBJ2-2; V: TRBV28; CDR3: ASSYLAGRYTGELF
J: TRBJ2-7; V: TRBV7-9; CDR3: ASSSPTSGNYEQY
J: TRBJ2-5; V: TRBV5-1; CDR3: ASSLWGAKETQY
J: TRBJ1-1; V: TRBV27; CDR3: ASSLSTGGNTEAF
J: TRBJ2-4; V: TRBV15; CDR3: ATSHLRGGGNIQY
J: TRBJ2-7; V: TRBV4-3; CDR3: ASSQDSGGGSHEQY
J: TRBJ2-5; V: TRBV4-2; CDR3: ASSQEGAPLNPQQETQY